This T cell receptor beta chain was identified in a study of blood T cell repertoires in COVID-19. The germline V gene has CDR1 SGDLS and CDR2 YYNGEE. This CDR3 has 15 residues. Germline trimming cut 3 bases from V and 6 bases from J; bases unmatched to any gene: 8. The authors' processing: Counts of nucleated cells, estimated from reference gene primer amplification, were obtained. Here immunoSEQ multiplex PCR was the method, and the copy in TCRdb shows in-frame clones only, minus some. V, J and clone size derive from that table, while D and trimming were established from the DNA sequence. The sample has about 190,000 clones, about 77% seen once.

Sequenced: peripheral blood. This chain uses TRBV9 with TRBJ1-5; 8 bases match TRBD1. The sequence came from an elderly woman with active or convalescent COVID-19. This CDR3 reads CASSEPRRGLQPQHF. The CDR3 nucleotides read TGTGCCAGCAGCGAGCCCCGCAGGGGGCTTCAGCCCCAGCATTTT.